The clone carrying this T cell receptor beta chain was observed a single time. The antigen remains undetermined. In the original processing: Filtering differed since immunoSEQ provided only junctions, with no quality scores. Here immunoSEQ multiplex PCR was the method, and the copy in TCRdb shows in-frame clones only, minus some. The V and J calls and clone size are taken from that table; D and trimming were inferred from the DNA. The table records some 2,000,000 clones, approximately 94% of them present only once. Germline assignment: CDR1 SGDLS and CDR2 YYNGEE. V shed 3 bases and J shed 5 bases, with 9 bases lying between them. CDR3 size: 13 residues. The naive CD8 fraction comprised CD45RO-negative cells positively selected for CCR7 and excluded terminally differentiated effector memory CD45RA+ cells. Donors were Caucasian adults residing in Nashville, Tennessee, USA. The sample is drawn from a study of shared clonotypes between healthy human individuals.

Findings and limits, study-wide: The donor pool, a small one, limited the genetic and exposure-history diversity represented.

Sequenced input: naive CD8+ T cells sorted from blood. The chain has TRBV9 and TRBJ1-5; TRBD1 is a possible D gene (6 bases). The source is a man between 18 and 35 years old in good health. CDR3 DNA: TGTGCCAGCAGCGAGGGGGACCATCAGCCCCAGCATTTT. Protein: CASSEGDHQPQHF. Full variable domain (remainder filled in from reference TRBV9 and TRBJ1-5): DSGVTQTPKHLITATGQRVTLRCSPRSGDLSVYWYQQSLDQGLQFLIQYYNGEERAKGNILERFSAQQFPDLHSELNLSSLELGDSALYFCASSEGDHQPQHFGDGTRLSIL.